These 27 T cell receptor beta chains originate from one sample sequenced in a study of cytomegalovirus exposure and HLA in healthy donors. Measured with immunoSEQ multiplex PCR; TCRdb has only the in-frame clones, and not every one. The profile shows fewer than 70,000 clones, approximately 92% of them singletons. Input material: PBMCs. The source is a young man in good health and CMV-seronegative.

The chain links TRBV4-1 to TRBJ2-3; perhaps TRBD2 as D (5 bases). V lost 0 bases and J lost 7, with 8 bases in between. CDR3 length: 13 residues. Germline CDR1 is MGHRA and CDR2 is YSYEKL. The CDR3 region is CASSQEGGYTQYF. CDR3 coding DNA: TGCGCCAGCAGCCAAGAGGGCGGGTATACGCAGTATTTT.

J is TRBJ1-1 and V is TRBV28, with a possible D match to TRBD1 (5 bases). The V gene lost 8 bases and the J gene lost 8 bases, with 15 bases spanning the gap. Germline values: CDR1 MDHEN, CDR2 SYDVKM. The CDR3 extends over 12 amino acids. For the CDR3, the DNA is TGTGCCAGCTTAGGAGGGGATTGGGAAGCTTTCTTT. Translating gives CASLGGDWEAFF.

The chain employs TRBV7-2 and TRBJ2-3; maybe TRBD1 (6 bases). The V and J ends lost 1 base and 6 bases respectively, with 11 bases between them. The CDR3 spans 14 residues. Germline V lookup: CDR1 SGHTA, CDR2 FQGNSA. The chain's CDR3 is CASSLERQVDTQYF. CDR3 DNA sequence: TGTGCCAGCAGCTTAGAACGACAGGTTGATACGCAGTATTTT.

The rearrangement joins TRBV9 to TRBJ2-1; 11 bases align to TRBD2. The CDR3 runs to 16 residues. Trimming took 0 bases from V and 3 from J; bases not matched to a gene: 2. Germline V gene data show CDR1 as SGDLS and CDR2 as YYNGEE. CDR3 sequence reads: CASSVATSGSYNEQFF. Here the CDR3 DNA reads TGTGCCAGCAGCGTAGCCACTAGCGGGAGCTACAATGAGCAGTTCTTC.

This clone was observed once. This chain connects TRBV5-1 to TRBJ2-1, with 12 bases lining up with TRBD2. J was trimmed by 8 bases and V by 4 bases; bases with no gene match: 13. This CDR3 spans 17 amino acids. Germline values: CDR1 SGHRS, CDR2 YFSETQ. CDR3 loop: CASSTARPSGRAHEQFF. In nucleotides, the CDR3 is TGCGCCAGCAGCACCGCCCGGCCTAGCGGGAGGGCCCATGAGCAGTTCTTC.

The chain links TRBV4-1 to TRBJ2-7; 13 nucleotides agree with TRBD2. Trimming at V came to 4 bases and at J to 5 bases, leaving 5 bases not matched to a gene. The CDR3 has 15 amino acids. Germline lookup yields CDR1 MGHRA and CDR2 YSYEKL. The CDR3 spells CASSLTSGRANEQYF. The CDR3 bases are TGCGCCAGCAGCCTTACTAGCGGGAGGGCCAACGAGCAGTACTTC.

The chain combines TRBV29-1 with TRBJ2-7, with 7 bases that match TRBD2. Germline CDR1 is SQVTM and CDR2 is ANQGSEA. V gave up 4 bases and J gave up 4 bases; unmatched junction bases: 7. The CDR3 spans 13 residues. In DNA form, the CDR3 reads TGCAGCGTTGTTCCTGGAGCGGGATACGAGCAGTACTTC. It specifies CSVVPGAGYEQYF.

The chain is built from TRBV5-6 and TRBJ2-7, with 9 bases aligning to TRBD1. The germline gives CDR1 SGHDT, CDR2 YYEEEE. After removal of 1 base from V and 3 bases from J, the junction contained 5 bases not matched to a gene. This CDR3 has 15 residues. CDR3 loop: CASSLFRDRDYEQYF. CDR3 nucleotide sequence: TGTGCCAGCAGCTTGTTCCGGGACAGGGACTACGAGCAGTACTTC. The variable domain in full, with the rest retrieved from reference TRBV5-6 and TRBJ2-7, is DAGVTQSPTHLIKTRGQQVTLRCSPKSGHDTVSWYQQALGQGPQFIFQYYEEEERQRGNFPDRFSGHQFPNYSSELNVNALLLGDSALYLCASSLFRDRDYEQYFGPGTRLTVT.

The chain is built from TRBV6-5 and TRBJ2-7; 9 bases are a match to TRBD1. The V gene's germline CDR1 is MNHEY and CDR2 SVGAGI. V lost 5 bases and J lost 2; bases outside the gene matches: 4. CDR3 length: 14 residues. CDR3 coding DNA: TGTGCCAGCAGTGGAGGGACAGGGCCCTACGAGCAGTACTTC. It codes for CASSGGTGPYEQYF.

The DNA for the CDR3 is TGTGCCAGCAGCTCCGGGGGACTAGCGGGGTCCTACAATGAGCAGTTCTTC. Its protein is CASSSGGLAGSYNEQFF. V gene TRBV7-3 combines with J gene TRBJ2-1, with 13 nucleotides matching TRBD2. The trim removed 4 bases at V and 1 base at J, leaving 4 bases unmatched. The length of the CDR3 is 17 residues. Germline V gives CDR1 SGHTA, CDR2 FQGTGA. The full variable domain, its missing parts supplied by reference TRBV7-3 and TRBJ2-1, is GAGVSQTPSNKVTEKGKYVELRCDPISGHTALYWYRQSLGQGPEFLIYFQGTGAADDSGLPNDRFFAVRPEGSVSTLKIQRTERGDSAVYLCASSSGGLAGSYNEQFFGPGTRLTVL.

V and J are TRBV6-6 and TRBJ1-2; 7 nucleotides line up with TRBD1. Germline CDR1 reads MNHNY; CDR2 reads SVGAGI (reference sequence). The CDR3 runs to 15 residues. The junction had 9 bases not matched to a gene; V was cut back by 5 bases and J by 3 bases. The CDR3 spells CASSLGQAVDYGYTF. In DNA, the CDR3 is TGTGCCAGCAGTCTCGGACAGGCTGTGGACTATGGCTACACCTTC.

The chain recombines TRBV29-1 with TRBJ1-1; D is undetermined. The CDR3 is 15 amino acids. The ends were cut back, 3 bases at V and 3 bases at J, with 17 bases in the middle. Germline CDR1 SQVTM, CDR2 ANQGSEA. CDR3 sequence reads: CSVDGQVLGDTEAFF. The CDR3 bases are TGCAGCGTTGATGGTCAGGTCCTCGGGGACACTGAAGCTTTCTTT.

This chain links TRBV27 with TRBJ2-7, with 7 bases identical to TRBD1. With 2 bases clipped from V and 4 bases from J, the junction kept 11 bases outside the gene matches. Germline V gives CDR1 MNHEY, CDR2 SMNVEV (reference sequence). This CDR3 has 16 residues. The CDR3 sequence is CASSLRQTGNGYEQYF. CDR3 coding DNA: TGTGCCAGCAGTTTACGTCAGACAGGGAACGGGTACGAGCAGTACTTC.

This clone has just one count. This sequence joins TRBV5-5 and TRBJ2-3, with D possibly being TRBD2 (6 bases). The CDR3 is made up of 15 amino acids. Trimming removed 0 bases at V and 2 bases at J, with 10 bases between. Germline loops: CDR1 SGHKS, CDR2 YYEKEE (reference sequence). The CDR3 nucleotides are TGTGCCAGCAGCTTGGTGGGCGGGACCACAGATACGCAGTATTTT. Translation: CASSLVGGTTDTQYF.

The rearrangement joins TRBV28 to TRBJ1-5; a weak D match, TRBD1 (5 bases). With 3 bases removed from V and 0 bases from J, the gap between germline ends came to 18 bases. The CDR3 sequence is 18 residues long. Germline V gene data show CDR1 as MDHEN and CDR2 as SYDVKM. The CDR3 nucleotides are TGTGCCAGCAGTTTTTACGGGGGTCCCGCCTATAGCAATCAGCCCCAGCATTTT. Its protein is CASSFYGGPAYSNQPQHF.

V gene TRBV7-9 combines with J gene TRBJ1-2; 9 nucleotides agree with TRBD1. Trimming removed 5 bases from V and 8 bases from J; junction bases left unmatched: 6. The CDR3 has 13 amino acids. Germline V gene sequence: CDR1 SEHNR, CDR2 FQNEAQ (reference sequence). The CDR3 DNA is TGTGCCAGCAGCATCAAGACAGGGGGGGGCTACACCTTC. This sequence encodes CASSIKTGGGYTF. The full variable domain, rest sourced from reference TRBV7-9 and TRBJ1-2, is DTGVSQNPRHKITKRGQNVTFRCDPISEHNRLYWYRQTLGQGPEFLTYFQNEAQLEKSRLLSDRFSAERPKGSFSTLEIQRTEQGDSAMYLCASSIKTGGGYTFGSGTRLTVV.

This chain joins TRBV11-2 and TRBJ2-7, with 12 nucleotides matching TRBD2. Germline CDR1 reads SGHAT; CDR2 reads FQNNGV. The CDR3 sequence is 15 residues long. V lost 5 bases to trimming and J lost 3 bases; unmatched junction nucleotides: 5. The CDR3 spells CASSQLAGGFYEQYF. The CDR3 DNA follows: TGTGCCAGCAGCCAACTAGCGGGAGGATTCTACGAGCAGTACTTC.

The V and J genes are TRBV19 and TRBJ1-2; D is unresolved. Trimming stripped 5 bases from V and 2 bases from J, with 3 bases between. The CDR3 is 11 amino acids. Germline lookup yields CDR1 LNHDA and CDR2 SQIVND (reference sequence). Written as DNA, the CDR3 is TGTGCCAGTAGTCTCAACTATGGCTACACCTTC. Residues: CASSLNYGYTF.

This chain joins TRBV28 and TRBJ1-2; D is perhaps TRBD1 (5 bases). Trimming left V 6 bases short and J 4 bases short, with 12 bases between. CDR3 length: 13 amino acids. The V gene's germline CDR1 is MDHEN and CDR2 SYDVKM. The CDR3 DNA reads TGTGCCAGCAGCCCCCGACAGATCTATGGCTACACCTTC. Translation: CASSPRQIYGYTF.

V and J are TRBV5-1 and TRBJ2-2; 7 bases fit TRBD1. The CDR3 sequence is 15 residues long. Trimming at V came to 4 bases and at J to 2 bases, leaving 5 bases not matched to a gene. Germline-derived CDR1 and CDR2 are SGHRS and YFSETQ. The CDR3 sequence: CASSQTGLNTGELFF. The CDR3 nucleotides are TGCGCCAGCAGCCAGACAGGGCTTAACACCGGGGAGCTGTTTTTT.

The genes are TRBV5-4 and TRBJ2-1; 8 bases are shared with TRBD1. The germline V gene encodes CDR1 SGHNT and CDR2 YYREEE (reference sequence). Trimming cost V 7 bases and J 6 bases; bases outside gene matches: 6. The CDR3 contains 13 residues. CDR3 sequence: CASGRTGINEQFF. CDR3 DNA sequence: TGTGCCAGCGGAAGGACAGGGATCAATGAGCAGTTCTTC.

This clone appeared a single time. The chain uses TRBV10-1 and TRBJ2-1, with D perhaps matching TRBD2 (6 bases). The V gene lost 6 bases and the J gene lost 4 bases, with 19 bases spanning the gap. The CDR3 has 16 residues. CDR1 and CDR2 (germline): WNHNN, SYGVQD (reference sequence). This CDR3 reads CASSPNSWRVYNEQFF. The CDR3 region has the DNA TGCGCCAGCAGCCCCAACTCGTGGAGGGTTTACAATGAGCAGTTCTTC.

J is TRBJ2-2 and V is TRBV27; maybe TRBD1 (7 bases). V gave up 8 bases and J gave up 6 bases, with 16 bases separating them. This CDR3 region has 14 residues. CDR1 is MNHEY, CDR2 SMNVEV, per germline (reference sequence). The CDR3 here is CASSWRGLAGELFF. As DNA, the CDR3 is TGTGCCAGCTCGTGGAGGGGGCTCGCCGGGGAGCTGTTTTTT.

The CDR3 DNA reads as TGCGCCAGCAGCTTAGGGACAGGACTAACCGGGGAGCTGTTTTTT. It is translated as CASSLGTGLTGELFF. The chain couples TRBV5-1 to TRBJ2-2, with TRBD1 matching 8 bases. With V trimmed by 2 bases and J by 5 bases, 5 bases remained unmatched. CDR3 length equals 15 residues. Germline V lookup: CDR1 SGHRS, CDR2 YFSETQ.

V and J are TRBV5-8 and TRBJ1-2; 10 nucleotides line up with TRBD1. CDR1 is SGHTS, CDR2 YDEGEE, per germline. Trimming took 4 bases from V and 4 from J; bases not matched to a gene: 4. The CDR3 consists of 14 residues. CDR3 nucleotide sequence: TGTGCCAGCAGCGAAGACAGGGGGCCCTATGGCTACACCTTC. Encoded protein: CASSEDRGPYGYTF.

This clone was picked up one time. CDR3 in DNA: TGTGCCAGTAGTGCCACGGGACAGGGGGCAAGTGGCTACACCTTC. Residues: CASSATGQGASGYTF. The rearrangement uses TRBV19 and TRBJ1-2; 12 nucleotides agree with TRBD1. Germline V gene data show CDR1 as LNHDA and CDR2 as SQIVND (reference sequence). J gave up 7 bases and V 5 bases, and 8 bases lay outside the gene matches. The CDR3 length is 15 residues.

In DNA, the CDR3 is TGTGCCAGCAGCCTCCAAACGGCGGGCGGGGAAGCTTTCTTT. It yields the protein CASSLQTAGGEAFF. This chain connects TRBV11-2 to TRBJ1-1, with no clear D. Germline assignment: CDR1 SGHAT and CDR2 FQNNGV. V was pared by 5 bases and J by 8 bases, with 18 bases between. This CDR3 has 14 amino acids.